A single sample gave rise to the 23 T cell receptor beta chains below, sequenced in a study of blood T cell repertoires in COVID-19 (dated by TCRdb to the early 2020s). The library came from the immunoSEQ multiplex PCR assay. The immuneACCESS repertoire file appears here via TCRdb, limited to in-frame rearrangements. These files lack a portion of the clones; in checked studies, under half of the deficit traces to unresolved V genes, and the cause of the others is not known. This sample has 130,000 to 150,000 clones in its table, and about nine tenths of those were observed once. Approximately 6.5% of the sample goes to the ten largest clones. Specimen: peripheral blood. Receptor source: an elderly man with acute or convalescent COVID-19.

V gene TRBV24-1 combines with J gene TRBJ1-2, with D possibly being TRBD1 (5 bases). V was clipped by 3 bases and J by 8 bases, with 9 bases between them. This CDR3 is 12 amino acids long. Germline values: CDR1 KGHDR, CDR2 SFDVKD. The CDR3 loop is CATSDAGLGYTF. DNA of the CDR3: TGTGCCACCAGTGATGCAGGGTTAGGCTACACCTTC.

The count of this clone is one. The genes are TRBV10-1 and TRBJ2-7, with TRBD1 as a possible D gene (5 bases). This CDR3 has 14 residues. Germline V CDR1 and CDR2: WNHNN, SYGVQD (reference sequence). V was cut by 4 bases and J by 3 bases, with 13 bases left in between. The CDR3 sequence is CASSGGVRNYEQYF. Here the CDR3 DNA reads TGCGCCAGCAGTGGGGGCGTTAGAAACTACGAGCAGTACTTC.

The CDR3 DNA follows: TGTGCCAGCTCGGAGGGGGGGGGCCCAGGGGCCAACGTCCTGACTTTC. Amino acid sequence: CASSEGGGPGANVLTF. The J gene is TRBJ2-6, the V gene TRBV18, with D perhaps TRBD2 (7 bases). Germline V gene lookup returns CDR1 KGHSH and CDR2 LQKENI. This CDR3 has 16 amino acids. Trimming cost V 6 bases and J 4 bases, with 16 bases left between them.

This chain links TRBV5-8 with TRBJ2-7, with TRBD2 as a possible D gene (5 bases). Per germline, CDR1 SGHTS and CDR2 YDEGEE. The CDR3 has 19 amino acids. V gave up 0 bases and J gave up 0 bases, with 22 bases separating them. The CDR3 nucleotides are TGTGCCAGCAGCTTGGTTTCCCCTACTAGATATGCCAGCTCCTACGAGCAGTACTTC. Translating it yields CASSLVSPTRYASSYEQYF.

Only a few counts were recorded for this clone. The V gene is TRBV4-2, the J gene TRBJ2-2; 10 bases align to TRBD1. This CDR3 is built from 15 residues. Germline CDR1 and CDR2: LGHNA and YNFKEQ. With 7 bases clipped from V and 3 bases from J, the junction kept 5 bases outside the gene matches. The CDR3, as DNA: TGTGCCAGCACCGACAGGGGGCGGGACACCGGGGAGCTGTTTTTT. This encodes CASTDRGRDTGELFF.

V usage is TRBV30 and J usage is TRBJ1-5; TRBD1 matches at 8 bases. Germline assignment: CDR1 GTSNPN and CDR2 SVGIG (reference sequence). The junction had 14 bases not matched to a gene; V was cut back by 5 bases and J by 5 bases. There are 16 residues in the CDR3. The CDR3 loop reads CAWGSGRTGNDQPQHF. The CDR3 DNA reads as TGTGCCTGGGGCTCGGGGAGGACAGGGAACGATCAGCCCCAGCATTTT.

The chain employs TRBV29-1 and TRBJ2-1; 9 bases are shared with TRBD1. The CDR3 totals 14 residues. Germline values: CDR1 SQVTM, CDR2 ANQGSEA. Germline trimming cut 4 bases from V and 1 base from J; bases unmatched to any gene: 2. The CDR3 reads CSVVGTGSYNEQFF. The CDR3 DNA reads TGCAGCGTTGTCGGGACAGGGTCCTACAATGAGCAGTTCTTC.

This clone was observed a few times. CDR3 region: CASSLDPGQRYGYTF. The CDR3 coding sequence is TGTGCCAGCAGCTTAGATCCCGGACAGCGCTATGGCTACACCTTC. This rearrangement joins TRBV7-2 to TRBJ1-2, with TRBD1 as a possible D gene (6 bases). The length of the CDR3 is 15 residues. Germline CDR1 SGHTA, CDR2 FQGNSA. Trimming cost V 1 base and J 4 bases, with 13 bases left between them.

CDR3 nucleotides: TGTGCCACCCTTGGACAGGGAGTCGGCGAGCAGTACTTC. Its translation is CATLGQGVGEQYF. The rearrangement uses TRBV10-3 and TRBJ2-7; 8 nucleotides match TRBD1. Germline loops: CDR1 ENHRY, CDR2 SYGVKD. This CDR3 has 13 amino acids. V lost 10 bases and J lost 6; bases outside the gene matches: 11.

The chain links TRBV5-1 to TRBJ1-1, with TRBD1 as a possible D gene (6 bases). Germline V gives CDR1 SGHRS, CDR2 YFSETQ. The CDR3 totals 15 residues. Trimming removed 0 bases at V and 0 bases at J, with 9 bases between. CDR3 nucleotide sequence: TGCGCCAGCAGCTTGGTTGGGGACATGAACACTGAAGCTTTCTTT. Translating it yields CASSLVGDMNTEAFF.

In regard to this clone: This sample includes further DNA sequences coding for the same CDR3. The genes are TRBV7-9 and TRBJ1-2, with 8 bases aligning to TRBD1. V dropped 6 bases and J dropped 3; count of bases not matched to a gene: 3. CDR3 length: 13 residues. Germline CDR1 is SEHNR and CDR2 is FQNEAQ (reference sequence). CDR3 sequence: CASSSDRDYGYTF. DNA for the CDR3: TGTGCCAGCAGTTCGGACAGGGACTATGGCTACACCTTC.

This sequence joins TRBV5-1 and TRBJ1-1, with D perhaps TRBD1 (5 bases). Trimming removed 3 bases from V and 0 bases from J, with 12 bases in between. CDR3 length: 15 amino acids. Germline V gene lookup returns CDR1 SGHRS and CDR2 YFSETQ. CDR3 sequence (DNA): TGCGCCAGCAGCTCCTCGGGGGACCTGAACACTGAAGCTTTCTTT. This gives the protein CASSSSGDLNTEAFF.

The rearrangement joins TRBV5-1 to TRBJ2-3, with D possibly being TRBD1 (6 bases). Germline CDR1 and CDR2: SGHRS and YFSETQ. The CDR3 sequence is 14 residues long. V lost 0 bases and J 3 bases, leaving 8 bases between the germline ends. Here the CDR3 DNA reads TGCGCCAGCAGCTTGGACAGGGAAACAGATACGCAGTATTTT. It translates to CASSLDRETDTQYF.

The J gene is TRBJ1-5, the V gene TRBV28; TRBD1 might be the D (5 bases). CDR3 length: 15 amino acids. Germline CDR1 is MDHEN and CDR2 is SYDVKM. The V end lost 9 bases, the J end lost 1 base, and 16 bases lay between the germline ends. For the CDR3, the DNA is TGTGCCAGTTTTGGGGGGGGAGTAAGCAATCAGCCCCAGCATTTT. The encoded protein is CASFGGGVSNQPQHF.

The chain has TRBV7-9 and TRBJ1-4; the D is unclear. In germline, CDR1 is SEHNR, CDR2 FQNEAQ (reference sequence). The V end lost 5 bases, the J end lost 8 bases, and 18 bases lay between the germline ends. CDR3 size: 15 residues. The CDR3 DNA is TGTGCCAGCAGCCCGATCTGGGGAGTCGACGAAAAACTGTTTTTT. It translates to CASSPIWGVDEKLFF.

This clone has just one count. For the CDR3, the DNA is TGTGCCAGCAGCGTAGCGGCAGGGGTAGGGTACGAGCAGTACTTC. This sequence encodes CASSVAAGVGYEQYF. The V gene is TRBV9, the J gene TRBJ2-7, with a possible D match to TRBD1 (6 bases). V shed 0 bases and J shed 4 bases, with 14 bases lying between them. The CDR3 spans 15 residues. The germline V gene has CDR1 SGDLS and CDR2 YYNGEE.

This chain joins TRBV9 and TRBJ2-1, with 14 bases lining up with TRBD2. CDR3 length equals 16 residues. Trimming removed 0 bases from V and 8 bases from J; junction bases left unmatched: 4. Germline lookup yields CDR1 SGDLS and CDR2 YYNGEE. CDR3 in amino acids: CASSVGGLAGVHEQFF. The CDR3 nucleotides are TGTGCCAGCAGCGTAGGGGGACTAGCGGGAGTGCATGAGCAGTTCTTC.

This chain connects TRBV19 to TRBJ1-6; 7 positions agree with TRBD1. Germline V gene lookup returns CDR1 LNHDA and CDR2 SQIVND (reference sequence). J lost 9 bases, V lost 4 bases, and 12 bases had no gene match. The CDR3 is made up of 16 amino acids. DNA for the CDR3: TGTGCCAGTAGTACCCGGACAGGCCCGCCGGGTTCACCCCTCCACTTT. This codes for CASSTRTGPPGSPLHF.

V is TRBV6-5 and J is TRBJ2-3, with TRBD2 as a possible D gene (6 bases). V gave up 5 bases and J gave up 1 base, with 10 bases separating them. The CDR3 consists of 14 residues. CDR1 MNHEY and CDR2 SVGAGI come from the germline V gene. The CDR3 DNA is TGTGCCAGCAGTCCTAGCGTCGGCACAGATACGCAGTATTTT. As protein: CASSPSVGTDTQYF.

This clone was counted a few times. The chain combines TRBV18 with TRBJ1-2, with a tentative D call TRBD1 (5 bases). The CDR3 spans 14 residues. Germline loops: CDR1 KGHSH, CDR2 LQKENI. V was cut by 2 bases and J by 4 bases, with 11 bases left in between. CDR3 residues: CASSPGGDGYGYTF. The CDR3 DNA sequence: TGTGCCAGCTCACCAGGGGGGGACGGCTATGGCTACACCTTC.

This chain uses TRBV5-4 with TRBJ2-1, with 8 bases matching TRBD1. Germline trimming cut 4 bases from V and 6 bases from J; bases unmatched to any gene: 12. The CDR3 extends over 16 amino acids. Germline CDR1 SGHNT, CDR2 YYREEE (reference sequence). The CDR3 sequence: CASSASGQGKLNEQFF. The CDR3 DNA reads as TGTGCCAGCAGCGCAAGCGGACAGGGAAAGCTCAATGAGCAGTTCTTC.

The V call is TRBV7-9, the J call TRBJ2-1; tentatively, D is TRBD2 (5 bases). Germline CDR1 SEHNR, CDR2 FQNEAQ (reference sequence). The V end lost 8 bases, the J end lost 10 bases, and 24 bases lay between the germline ends. The CDR3 loop spans 15 amino acids. Here the CDR3 DNA reads TGTGCCAGCTCGTGGGGAGTTCCTCGAACGTCCGAGCAGTTCTTC. As protein: CASSWGVPRTSEQFF.

The J gene is TRBJ2-4, the V gene TRBV6-5; D might be TRBD2 (6 bases). Germline lookup yields CDR1 MNHEY and CDR2 SVGAGI. The CDR3 spans 13 residues. Trimming removed 6 bases from V and 0 bases from J, with 6 bases in between. CDR3 region: CASRGLAKNIQYF. Here the CDR3 DNA reads TGTGCCAGCAGGGGACTAGCCAAAAACATTCAGTACTTC.